The 8 T cell receptor beta chains presented below share a single source sample, sequenced in a study of T-cell memory formation after mild COVID-19. TCRdb reanalysed the 5' RACE reads using MiXCR and keeps one entry per CDR3 protein. The data contain 350,000 to 450,000 distinct CDR3 sequences, more than 20% of them singletons. The sample comprised PBMCs or a T cell subset sorted from them (not recorded which). These receptors were taken from an adult woman who had mild COVID-19 (a few samples of this study predate the infection). Cell type and time point are not known.

The rearrangement uses TRBV10-3 and TRBJ2-7; 7 bases line up with TRBD2. Germline V gives CDR1 ENHRY, CDR2 SYGVKD. CDR3 length: 12 residues. Written as DNA, the CDR3 is TGTGCGGGGGGGACGGTTTCCTACGAGCAGTACTTC. Translation gives CAGGTVSYEQYF.

The chain uses TRBV11-2 and TRBJ2-5; tentative D call: TRBD2 (6 bases). V lost 7 bases to trimming and J lost 3 bases, with 15 bases between them. The CDR3 loop spans 14 amino acids. CDR1 is SGHAT and CDR2 is FQNNGV in the germline V gene. The DNA for the CDR3 is TGTGCCAGCACAAATCGAGGAGGGGAAGAGACCCAGTACTTC. It specifies CASTNRGGEETQYF. The full variable domain, its missing parts supplied by reference TRBV11-2 and TRBJ2-5, is EAGVAQSPRYKIIEKRQSVAFWCNPISGHATLYWYQQILGQGPKLLIQFQNNGVVDDSQLPKDRFSAERLKGVDSTLKIQPAKLEDSAVYLCASTNRGGEETQYFGPGTRLLVL.

This clonotype was detected only a few times. This rearrangement joins TRBV5-1 to TRBJ2-1; D might be TRBD1 or TRBD2, each matching 5 bases. V was shortened by 4 bases and J by 5 bases, with 13 bases between the two germline ends. The CDR3 has 14 residues. Per the germline V gene, CDR1 is SGHRS and CDR2 is YFSETQ. CDR3 nucleotides: TGCGCCAGCAGCGGGGGTACTAGGGACAATGAGCAGTTCTTC. It yields the protein CASSGGTRDNEQFF. The full variable domain, with the rest looked up from reference TRBV5-1 and TRBJ2-1, is KAGVTQTPRYLIKTRGQQVTLSCSPISGHRSVSWYQQTPGQGLQFLFEYFSETQRNKGNFPGRFSGRQFSNSRSEMNVSTLELGDSALYLCASSGGTRDNEQFFGPGTRLTVL.

This clonotype has only a few counts. In nucleotides, the CDR3 is TGCAGTGTTTTCTTACCGCCGGGTTCGTCCCAGTACTTC. Protein product: CSVFLPPGSSQYF. The V and J genes are TRBV20-1 and TRBJ2-5, with D uncertain. The CDR3 consists of 13 residues. Germline V gene lookup returns CDR1 DFQATT and CDR2 SNEGSKA (reference sequence). V shed 7 bases and J shed 9 bases, with 21 bases lying between them.

This sequence joins TRBV20-1 and TRBJ2-5, with D perhaps TRBD1 (6 bases). The CDR3 loop spans 14 amino acids. Germline CDR1 and CDR2: DFQATT and SNEGSKA (reference sequence). V gave up 1 base and J gave up 2 bases, with 11 bases separating them. The CDR3, as DNA: TGCAGTGCTAGAGGTCTAGGACAGCAAGAGACCCAGTACTTC. Encoded protein: CSARGLGQQETQYF.

This clonotype was found a few times. The chain carries TRBV9 and TRBJ2-1; D uncertain. CDR3 length equals 15 residues. Per germline, CDR1 SGDLS and CDR2 YYNGEE. V lost 0 bases and J 2 bases, leaving 9 bases between the germline ends. The CDR3 region is CASSVGTTAYNEQFF. CDR3 in DNA: TGTGCCAGCAGCGTAGGAACTACCGCCTACAATGAGCAGTTCTTC.

This clonotype was seen a handful of times. This chain links TRBV15 with TRBJ1-5; D is ambiguous. Trimming stripped 0 bases from V and 6 bases from J, with 12 bases between. This CDR3 has 15 amino acids. Germline V lookup: CDR1 LNHNV, CDR2 YYDKDF (reference sequence). The chain's CDR3 is CATSRDPSAAQPQHF. The CDR3 nucleotides are TGTGCCACCAGCAGAGATCCGTCCGCTGCTCAGCCCCAGCATTTT.

This chain links TRBV12-3 or TRBV12-4 with TRBJ2-7; 7 positions agree with TRBD2. The CDR3 length is 15 residues. V dropped 1 base and J dropped 7; count of bases not matched to a gene: 10. The CDR3, as DNA: TGTGCCAGCAGTTTAGTAGGGGAGGGAGGACTGGAGCAGTACTTC. This sequence encodes CASSLVGEGGLEQYF.